Below, one T cell receptor (beta chain) is given with its context. Its antigen specificity is not known. One base away there is no much larger clone; base qualities are not given. Library prep was done by the immunoSEQ multiplex PCR assay. For the multiplex PCR, a mixture combining 60 forward primers for TCR Vbeta segments and 13 reverse primers for TCR Jbeta segments was used. The CDR3 region of rearranged TCR beta genes was amplified from genomic DNA with a multiplex PCR assay. On the Illumina HiSeq System, the amplified TCR beta libraries were sequenced as 87-base-pair reads. As for the authors' bioinformatics: A later analysis counted some 80 million unique TCR beta chains across the approximately 700 repertoires, and roughly 10 million of these chains were shared by at least two donors. A nearest-neighbor algorithm error-corrected the raw reads and collapsed the reads into unique sequences, merging closely related sequences to remove PCR and sequencing errors. CDR3 sequences were aligned to IMGT reference sequences to assign V, D and J gene segments. For a sequence to be retained, a match of at least six nucleotides to both a V gene segment and a J gene segment was required. A rearrangement counted as productive if the CDR3 had no stop codons and remained in frame with V and J, and every other rearrangement counted as non-productive. CDR3 was defined by IMGT convention, running from the second conserved V-encoded cysteine to the conserved J-encoded phenylalanine. The earlier analysis of more than 450 of the donors excluded sequences that lacked an unambiguous match to a single V gene segment. In an earlier analysis of roughly 500 of the donors, V segments were called functional above 56.7% productive rearrangements and were called segregating when the between-donor standard deviation exceeded 5%. To diagnose cytomegalovirus status from the catalog of TCR beta chain sequences, a statistical classification framework was built. A later analysis assigned V and J genes by comparing TCR nucleotide sequences with IMGT/GENE-DB human TR gene sequences. Using the TCRdist pipeline, a later analysis assigned CDR3 sequences along with most-parsimonious VDJ recombination scenarios. A later analysis defined each TCR beta chain by its CDR3 amino acid sequence plus V-gene family, and excluded reads lacking a unique V-gene family. A later analysis removed 550 to 700 highly shared, low-generation-probability nucleotide sequences to deal with suspected cross-contamination and a sequencing artifact. For each public chain, a later analysis derived a clonal expansion index from normalized ranks of inferred template counts within each repertoire. A later analysis computed generation probabilities with a VDJ recombination model fitted to out-of-frame rearrangements, and checked the results against IGoR. A later analysis scored TCR-TCR, TCR-HLA and TCR-CMV co-occurrence with hypergeometric tests, applying a repertoire-size bias correction to TCR pairs. A later analysis estimated false discovery rates by permuting HLA or CMV assignments 20 times. In a later analysis, co-occurring TCRs were grouped using DBSCAN, with TCRdist sequence similarity added in when clustering inside HLA-allele-positive subsets. For co-occurrence clustering, repertoires with fewer than 30,000 or more than 120,000 public chains were excluded, along with several repertoires with anomalous nucleotide sharing. The table comes from immuneACCESS by way of TCRdb, which keeps in-frame sequences with V and J called. Part of the clones is missing from these tables; in studies checked, under half for an unresolved V gene and the rest for unknown reasons. That table gives V, J and clone size, and the DNA gave D and trimming. The sample data list roughly 250,000 clones, and roughly two thirds of these were observed just once. Approximately 2.1% of the sample is held by the ten biggest clonotypes.

These data come from a study of cytomegalovirus exposure and HLA in healthy donors (dated by TCRdb to about 2017). With regard to the full study: According to an earlier analysis of around 600 of the donors, about 179 million T cells yielded some 110 million unique TCR beta sequences and approximately 300 Gb of sequence data. Roughly 300 gigabases of sequencing data and some 85 million unique TCR sequences were included in an early release covering 500 to 750 HLA-typed donors. Among the roughly 380 genotyped donors, approximately 81% belonged to the genetic ancestry cluster associated with self-reported Caucasian donors. The study was designed to test whether signatures of past pathogen exposure could be identified by cataloging public T cell receptors. The study profiled the T cell repertoires of more than 500 subjects by immunosequencing and related them to cytomegalovirus serostatus. Along with the 666-subject first cohort, a separate validation cohort of roughly 110 different subjects was used. To predict cytomegalovirus infection status, the study brought together high-throughput TCR immunosequencing, statistical association of individual TCRs with disease status, and machine learning. A later analysis re-examined previously published TCR beta repertoires from about 700 donors and added high-resolution HLA genotyping to investigate patterns of TCR occurrence. Rather than using new phenotypic data, the later analysis identified candidate immune exposures from TCR beta sequences and from how often those sequences occurred across donors. In an earlier analysis of 500 to 650 of the donors, high-throughput TCR beta sequencing was used to judge whether each TCR beta V gene segment behaved as functional or pseudogenic. Donor age, sex, ethnicity and CMV serostatus were compiled together with the repertoire data. A later genetic analysis used genome-wide SNP genotypes for about 65% of the 666 donors, treating that subset as a discovery cohort. All discovery cohort repertoires had been generated using a single sequencing platform. Both class I and class II loci were covered by HLA typing, at four-digit resolution. Typing coverage differed by locus: A, B, C, DRB1 and DQB1 were typed in roughly 620-630 donors, DQA1 in about 510, DPA1 in 600 to 610, and DPB1 in approximately 450. Because of strong linkage in the cohort, roughly five DR-DQ haplotypes were treated as single units for association and clustering. Among 300 to 500 genotyped donors of the cohort, an average of roughly 230,000 unique TCR beta nucleotide sequences was sequenced per donor, of which about 18% were non-productive. What the authors observed across the whole study: The sequencing pipeline was judged likely to have produced a cluster of highly shared sequence variants as a technical artifact. The authors suggested that the approach could potentially be extended to other disease states and immunological phenotypes. Most TCR sequences were seen in very few donors, while some public TCRs were found in many individuals. Some IMGT-functional V segments, including TRBV6-2 and TRBV6-3, could not be told apart with the 87-base-pair reads, so those segments were excluded. The study gave a list of 150 to 200 TCR beta chains associated with cytomegalovirus. Only TCR beta chains were sequenced in this cohort, and the absence of alpha or paired-chain data limited detectable features. According to a later genetic analysis, donors in an Asian-associated ancestry cluster had fewer N-insertions in productive TCRs than the approximately 630-donor mean. Sequencing depth was assumed to be roughly uniform across donors in the presence/absence analyses, though that assumption may not hold. In a later analysis, the rate of TCR association differed among HLA loci, with DRB1 alleles having the most associated TCRs and HLA-C alleles having the fewest. According to a later analysis, parvovirus B19, influenza, CMV and Epstein-Barr virus appeared linked to several top co-occurrence clusters. At a false discovery rate of 0.05, a later analysis linked around 15,000 TCR beta sequences to specific HLA alleles. Most CMV-associated TCR beta chains appeared to be HLA-restricted in a later analysis, and the HLA associations seemed to be driven largely by CMV exposure. A further reported finding was that TCR beta sequences accurately predicted the HLA-A and HLA-B alleles for most subjects in the first cohort. Because counts were too low, fewer than 20 rarely observed V segments, including chromosome 9 orphons, were excluded from the earlier analysis of several hundred of the donors. Strong co-occurrence of HLA alleles, especially DR and DQ, made assigning TCR associations to individual alleles difficult. CMV serostatus was the only immune exposure information available for the cohort. Correlated functional status among segregating V segments might reflect linkage disequilibrium, but an unknown experimental factor could not be ruled out. A few of the identified cytomegalovirus-associated TCR beta chains were confirmed in vitro to be specific for cytomegalovirus antigens. A later genetic analysis associated a missense DCLRE1C variant with V-gene and J-gene trimming of TCR beta chains, and an independent cohort replicated the association. The classifier was reported to diagnose cytomegalovirus status with high specificity and sensitivity in both the original and validation cohorts. An earlier analysis of approximately 500 of the donors showed that most TCR beta V segments appeared in productive rearrangements either about 87% or about 30% of the time, which broadly matched IMGT annotations. In a later analysis, HLA-associated TCR beta chains showed more clonal expansion and lower generation probabilities than non-associated chains that were equally common. Because HLA typing was unavailable for some donors at each locus, only the typed subset was used in association tests.

The cohort was made up of several hundred healthy bone marrow donors. At the time of sampling, every cohort member was nominally healthy, though immune exposures that went unrecorded were likely present. The donor tested CMV seronegative, placing the donor among the 352 seronegative members of the cohort. Every donor gave a peripheral blood sample, and the peripheral blood mononuclear cells from that sample were used for TCR beta sequencing. Genomic DNA was extracted from the blood cell samples with the Qiagen DNeasy Blood Extraction Kit. The CDR3 starts with the cysteine, ends with the phenylalanine, and has 15 residues. Solely the CDR3 DNA is kept, with 45 bases framed from the first base. For this chain, trimming is 5 bases at the V end and 7 bases at the J end, and the number of junction bases without a gene match is 8. Sequences MNHEY (CDR1) and SMNVEV (CDR2) are obtained from the germline V gene (reference sequence).

Sequenced input: PBMCs. The receptor was derived from a female donor in good health and CMV-seronegative. The V and J segments used are TRBV27 and TRBJ2-1; TRBD1 aligns with 10 central bases. The CDR3 protein is CASSPMTGGMNEQFF. DNA sequence: TGTGCCAGCAGTCCCATGACAGGGGGCATGAATGAGCAGTTCTTC.